One sample yielded the 19 T cell receptor beta chains listed below, sequenced in a study of siplizumab effects on memory and regulatory T cells. Here immunoSEQ multiplex PCR was the method, and the copy in TCRdb shows in-frame clones only, minus some. This sample yields 50,000 to 55,000 clones, of which about 94% are seen a single time; roughly 15% belongs to the top ten. The sequencing input was CD8+ T cells sorted from blood. These receptors were collected from a human donor in good health.

The gene calls are TRBV29-1 and TRBJ1-2; D ambiguous. V lost 3 bases and J 5 bases, leaving 4 bases between the germline ends. Germline CDR1 SQVTM, CDR2 ANQGSEA. The CDR3 extends over 10 amino acids. This chain's CDR3 is CSVDGYGYTF. DNA of the CDR3: TGCAGCGTTGACGGGTATGGCTACACCTTC. Using reference TRBV29-1 and TRBJ1-2 for the parts outside the CDR3, the full variable domain is SAVISQKPSRDICQRGTSLTIQCQVDSQVTMMFWYRQQPGQSLTLIATANQGSEATYESGFVIDKFPISRPNLTFSTLTVSNMSPEDSSIYLCSVDGYGYTFGSGTRLTVV.

The rearrangement links TRBV11-2 to TRBJ2-7, with D perhaps assigned TRBD1 or TRBD2 (5 bases each). Germline V gives CDR1 SGHAT, CDR2 FQNNGV. CDR3 length: 13 amino acids. V was trimmed by 6 bases and J by 7 bases, leaving 16 bases between them. Here the CDR3 DNA reads TGTGCCAGCAGTCCTATAGTGGGGGATGAGCAGTACTTC. Amino acid sequence: CASSPIVGDEQYF.

CDR3: CASSLGSYPYEQYF. In nucleotides, the CDR3 is TGTGCCAGCAGCTTAGGTTCCTACCCCTACGAGCAGTACTTC. The genes are TRBV7-9 and TRBJ2-7; D unclear. V lost 1 base and J lost 2, with 9 bases in between. CDR1 and CDR2 (germline): SEHNR, FQNEAQ (reference sequence). The CDR3 totals 14 residues.

The sample holds one count of this clone. The J gene is TRBJ1-6, the V gene TRBV28; the D is unclear. Germline CDR1 is MDHEN and CDR2 is SYDVKM. The V and J ends lost 1 base and 8 bases respectively, with 9 bases between them. This CDR3 is 14 amino acids long. CDR3 bases: TGTGCCAGCAGTTTATTAACCCTGGATTCACCCCTCCACTTT. Translating gives CASSLLTLDSPLHF.

This clone appeared a single time. The chain has TRBV7-8 and TRBJ1-2; a possible D gene is TRBD1 (6 bases). CDR3 length: 12 amino acids. Per germline, CDR1 SGHVS and CDR2 FQNEAQ. Trimming removed 4 bases from V and 4 bases from J, with 7 bases in between. This chain's CDR3 is CASSSGAYGYTF. The CDR3, as DNA: TGTGCCAGCAGCTCGGGGGCCTATGGCTACACCTTC.

The V call is TRBV2, the J call TRBJ2-7, with 8 positions matching TRBD2. CDR3 length: 13 amino acids. CDR1 is SNHLY, CDR2 FYNNEI, per germline. Losses at the gene ends were 8 bases for V and 3 bases for J; bases not matched to a gene: 6. For the CDR3, the DNA is TGTGCCAGCGGGGGGGGACTAGACTACGAGCAGTACTTC. Translation gives CASGGGLDYEQYF.

The V and J genes are TRBV6-5 and TRBJ2-7; no firm D call. The CDR3 loop spans 13 amino acids. The germline V and J ends were trimmed by 5 bases and 4 bases, with 12 bases remaining between them. CDR1 and CDR2 from the germline V gene are MNHEY and SVGAGI. The CDR3 spells CASSPRPSYEQYF. In DNA, the CDR3 is TGTGCCAGCAGTCCTCGGCCCTCTTACGAGCAGTACTTC.

The rearrangement uses TRBV19 and TRBJ2-5, with no clear D. CDR3 length equals 14 residues. Trimming stripped 5 bases from V and 2 bases from J, with 12 bases between. Germline V gene lookup returns CDR1 LNHDA and CDR2 SQIVND (reference sequence). The CDR3 bases are TGTGCCAGTAGTTCTTTAGCCGTACAAGAGACCCAGTACTTC. Translation gives CASSSLAVQETQYF.

In this sample, this clone turned up once. This rearrangement joins TRBV5-1 to TRBJ2-1, with D unresolved. The CDR3 length is 11 residues. The germline gives CDR1 SGHRS, CDR2 YFSETQ. V shed 2 bases and J shed 9 bases, with 6 bases lying between them. The CDR3 loop is CASSFGIEQFF. CDR3 DNA sequence: TGCGCCAGCAGCTTTGGCATTGAGCAGTTCTTC.

The table lists this clone with a few counts. V usage is TRBV27 and J usage is TRBJ2-1; 8 positions agree with TRBD2. CDR1 is MNHEY, CDR2 SMNVEV, per germline (reference sequence). Germline trimming cut 6 bases from V and 6 bases from J; bases unmatched to any gene: 4. CDR3 size: 13 residues. CDR3 nucleotides: TGTGCCAGCAGAGGACTAGCTAGCAATGAGCAGTTCTTC. Protein sequence: CASRGLASNEQFF.

This rearrangement joins TRBV27 to TRBJ2-7; D unclear. The germline V gene has CDR1 MNHEY and CDR2 SMNVEV (reference sequence). The CDR3 is made up of 13 amino acids. V lost 5 bases and J lost 6, with 14 bases in between. For the CDR3, the DNA is TGTGCCAGCAGTATCGCCTCTGGCTCCGAGCAGTACTTC. Amino acid sequence: CASSIASGSEQYF.

This clone was found once. The chain has TRBV11-3 and TRBJ2-7; the D is unclear. Germline CDR1 is SGHNT and CDR2 is YENEEA. CDR3 length: 13 amino acids. Trimming removed 3 bases at V and 2 bases at J, with 8 bases between. In DNA, the CDR3 is TGTGCCAGCAGCTTTGTAAAGACCTACGAGCAGTACTTC. It encodes CASSFVKTYEQYF.

A few counts support this clone. The chain combines TRBV25-1 with TRBJ2-7; the match to TRBD2 covers 10 bases. Trimming removed 7 bases from V and 6 bases from J; junction bases left unmatched: 3. Germline loops: CDR1 MGHDK, CDR2 SYGVNS. The CDR3 is 12 amino acids. The CDR3 nucleotides are TGTGCCAGCACTAGCGGGAGCGCCGAGCAGTACTTC. This encodes CASTSGSAEQYF.

This chain links TRBV19 with TRBJ2-7; D is undetermined. Germline lookup yields CDR1 LNHDA and CDR2 SQIVND (reference sequence). Trimming took off 5 bases at V and 6 bases at J, with 14 bases between the two ends. This CDR3 comprises 13 residues. CDR3 bases: TGTGCCAGTAGTCCAGGTCTTTTGGGCGAGCAGTACTTC. As protein: CASSPGLLGEQYF. Full variable domain (outside the CDR3, taken from reference TRBV19 and TRBJ2-7): DGGITQSPKYLFRKEGQNVTLSCEQNLNHDAMYWYRQDPGQGLRLIYYSQIVNDFQKGDIAEGYSVSREKKESFPLTVTSAQKNPTAFYLCASSPGLLGEQYFGPGTRLTVT.

This chain links TRBV10-2 with TRBJ2-5; D is undetermined. V gave up 9 bases and J gave up 0 bases, with 8 bases separating them. This CDR3 has 12 amino acids. In germline, CDR1 is WSHSY, CDR2 SAAADI. The CDR3 here is CASSSYQETQYF. As DNA, the CDR3 is TGCGCCAGTTCTTCGTACCAAGAGACCCAGTACTTC.

This clone was seen a handful of times. This chain links TRBV6-5 with TRBJ1-1; no reliable D call. CDR1 is MNHEY and CDR2 is SVGAGI in the germline V gene. This CDR3 comprises 11 residues. Trimming stripped 10 bases from V and 4 bases from J, with 10 bases between. CDR3 sequence reads: CATKKGTEAFF. The CDR3 nucleotides are TGTGCCACCAAGAAGGGCACTGAAGCTTTCTTT.

The chain recombines TRBV6-1 with TRBJ2-5, with D tentatively TRBD2 (5 bases). Gene TRBJ2-7 matches the end of the DNA better, so the J call may be wrong. CDR1 and CDR2 (germline): MNHNS, SASEGT. The CDR3 extends over 15 amino acids. The CDR3 region has the DNA TGTGCCAGCAGTGAAGGAAATAGCGTGAACTACGAGCAGTACTTC. It encodes CASSEGNSVNYEQYF.

Comment on this clone: This is likely a read error, given that the CDR3 carries no conserved phenylalanine or tryptophan at its end. This rearrangement joins TRBV29-1 to TRBJ2-7, with D perhaps matching TRBD2 (5 bases). Germline V CDR1 and CDR2: SQVTM, ANQGSEA. The CDR3 runs 15 residues. Trimming removed 6 bases at V and 3 bases at J, with 21 bases between. Here the CDR3 reads CSVELAGPINYEQYY. As DNA, the CDR3 is TGCAGCGTCGAACTTGCGGGCCCTATAAACTACGAGCAGTACTAC.

This clone was counted a single time. The chain couples TRBV28 to TRBJ2-1; D ambiguous. The CDR3 extends over 13 amino acids. V was pared by 3 bases and J by 1 base, with 4 bases between. CDR1 and CDR2 (germline): MDHEN, SYDVKM. For the CDR3, the DNA is TGTGCCAGCAGTTTTGGGTCCTACAATGAGCAGTTCTTC. Translation: CASSFGSYNEQFF.